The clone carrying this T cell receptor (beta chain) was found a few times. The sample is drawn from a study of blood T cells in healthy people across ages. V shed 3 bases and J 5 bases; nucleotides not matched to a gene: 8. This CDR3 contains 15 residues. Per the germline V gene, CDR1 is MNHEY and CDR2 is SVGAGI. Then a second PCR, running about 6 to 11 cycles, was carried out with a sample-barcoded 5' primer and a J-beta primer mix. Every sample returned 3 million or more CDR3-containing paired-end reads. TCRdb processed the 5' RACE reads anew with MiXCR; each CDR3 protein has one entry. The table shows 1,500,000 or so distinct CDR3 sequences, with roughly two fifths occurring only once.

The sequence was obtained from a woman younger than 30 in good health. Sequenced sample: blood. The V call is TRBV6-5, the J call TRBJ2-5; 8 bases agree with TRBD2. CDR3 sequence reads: CASSYLGGVGETQYF. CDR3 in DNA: TGTGCCAGCAGTTATCTCGGGGGGGTTGGGGAGACCCAGTACTTC.